What follows are 5 T cell receptor beta chains derived from one specimen sequenced in a study of T cells in women clearing cervical HPV infection. Libraries were prepared by immunoSEQ multiplex PCR; TCRdb keeps only in-frame clonotypes and omits some of them. Its table records roughly 23,000 clones. The sample taken for sequencing was blood buffy coat. Receptors originate from a woman aged 18 to 75 with a cervical HPV16 infection that either progressed to CIN3+ or cleared (not recorded which).

A remark on this clone: The read ends 3 residues before the CDR3 terminus; that terminus is restored from the germline J gene. The V call is TRBV5-1, the J call TRBJ2-3; tentatively, D is TRBD2 (6 bases). The V gene's germline CDR1 is SGHRS and CDR2 YFSETQ. The CDR3 runs to 14 residues. The CDR3 reads CASSPGGSEQTQYF. The part of the CDR3 DNA that was read is TGCGCCAGCAGCCCCGGGGGTAGCGAGCAGACG.

With regard to this clone: The read comes to an end 3 residues before the CDR3 does, leaving the germline J gene to fill in the end. V gene TRBV6-2 or TRBV6-3 combines with J gene TRBJ1-1; TRBD1 matches 8 bases. This CDR3 spans 16 amino acids. Germline assignment: CDR1 MNHEY and CDR2 SVGEGT. Trimming took 2 bases from V and 3 from J; bases not matched to a gene: 8. The CDR3 here is CASSYVVGQGYTEAFF. The sequenced part of the CDR3 DNA is TGTGCCAGCAGTTACGTGGTCGGACAGGGTTACACTGAA.

Details on this clone: Coverage ceases 3 residues before the CDR3 finishes, and the germline J gene fills in the end. The chain uses TRBV13 and TRBJ2-3; a weak D match, TRBD1 (7 bases). Germline V CDR1 and CDR2: PRHDT, FYEKMQ (reference sequence). Between the trimmed V and J ends, which lost 7 bases and 2 bases, there was a span of 22 bases. The CDR3 is made up of 17 amino acids. The sequenced CDR3 bases are TGTGCCAGCACCATTAGGAGGGGGCAAGGGGACACAGATACG. Amino acids: CASTIRRGQGDTDT. The full CDR3 sequence reads CASTIRRGQGDTDTQYF.

Regarding this clone: The CDR3 end lies 3 residues beyond the end of the read and is filled in from the germline J gene. The chain employs TRBV2 and TRBJ1-4; 8 nucleotides align to TRBD1. Germline values: CDR1 SNHLY, CDR2 FYNNEI. The CDR3 has 14 residues. V trimming: 7 bases; J trimming: 3 bases; junction bases outside the gene matches: 4. CDR3 in amino acids: CASKPDRANEKLFF. Partial CDR3 DNA: TGTGCCAGCAAACCGGACAGGGCTAATGAAAAA.

Remarks on this clone: The read ends 3 residues shy of where the CDR3 ends; the end is completed using the germline J gene. V and J are TRBV14 and TRBJ2-2; 7 positions match TRBD1. With 4 bases clipped from V and 8 bases from J, the junction kept 4 bases outside the gene matches. Germline values: CDR1 SGHDN, CDR2 FVKESK. The length of the CDR3 is 13 residues. CDR3 amino acids: CASSRDSIGELFF. Partial CDR3 DNA: TGTGCCAGCAGCCGGGACAGCATAGGGGAG.